The 16 T cell receptor beta chains below come from one sample, sequenced in a study of somatic mutations in cytotoxic T cells in rheumatoid arthritis. Generated by immunoSEQ multiplex PCR, the TCRdb table keeps only in-frame clones and is missing some. The sample has about 18,000 clones; about four fifths are singletons. The sequenced sample was CD8+ T cells sorted from blood. These receptors all stem from an adult with rheumatoid arthritis.

V gene TRBV27 combines with J gene TRBJ2-2; TRBD1 or TRBD2 may be the D gene (6 bases each). V dropped 1 base and J dropped 7 bases, with 10 bases sitting between them. There are 14 residues in the CDR3. Per the germline V gene, CDR1 is MNHEY and CDR2 is SMNVEV (reference sequence). CDR3 sequence: CASSLYKGGGELFF. DNA of the CDR3: TGTGCCAGCAGTTTATACAAGGGGGGCGGGGAGCTGTTTTTT.

This rearrangement joins TRBV5-6 to TRBJ2-1, with TRBD2 matching over 12 bases. The CDR3 totals 17 residues. The germline V gene has CDR1 SGHDT and CDR2 YYEEEE. V lost 3 bases and J lost 6; bases outside the gene matches: 10. Written as DNA, the CDR3 is TGTGCCAGCAGCTACCAGACTAGCGGGAGTTGGAGCAATGAGCAGTTCTTC. Its protein is CASSYQTSGSWSNEQFF.

The chain employs TRBV18 and TRBJ1-5; no clear D. CDR3 length equals 15 residues. The germline V gene has CDR1 KGHSH and CDR2 LQKENI. V was cut by 3 bases and J by 5 bases, with 14 bases left in between. CDR3 in DNA: TGTGCCAGCTCACCTGTTGGCGTGGTCGATCAGCCCCAGCATTTT. Translating it yields CASSPVGVVDQPQHF.

This sequence joins TRBV30 and TRBJ2-7; no firm D call. V was cut by 0 bases and J by 0 bases, with 12 bases left in between. The CDR3 extends over 15 amino acids. Germline CDR1 reads GTSNPN; CDR2 reads SVGIG (reference sequence). The CDR3 bases are TGTGCCTGGAGTGTACCTCGGCACGGCTCCTACGAGCAGTACTTC. Protein: CAWSVPRHGSYEQYF. Full variable domain (rest looked up from reference TRBV30 and TRBJ2-7): SQTIHQWPATLVQPVGSPLSLECTVEGTSNPNLYWYRQAAGRGLQLLFYSVGIGQISSEVPQNLSASRPQDRQFILSSKKLLLSDSGFYLCAWSVPRHGSYEQYFGPGTRLTVT.

The rearrangement links TRBV29-1 to TRBJ2-7; D may be TRBD1 or TRBD2 (5 bases each). V dropped 2 bases and J dropped 6 bases, with 14 bases sitting between them. The length of the CDR3 is 13 residues. In germline, CDR1 is SQVTM, CDR2 ANQGSEA. CDR3 sequence: CSVEPHEGPEQYF. DNA for the CDR3: TGCAGCGTTGAACCCCACGAGGGGCCCGAGCAGTACTTC.

This sequence joins TRBV7-6 and TRBJ1-1; TRBD1 agrees at 8 bases. Germline CDR1 is SGHVS and CDR2 is FNYEAQ. Unmatched junction bases numbered 11, after V lost 2 bases and J lost 0 bases. The CDR3 is 18 amino acids. In nucleotides, the CDR3 is TGTGCCAGCAGCTTACTCCCCCCGGGACAGGAGATGAACACTGAAGCTTTCTTT. Translating gives CASSLLPPGQEMNTEAFF. The entire variable domain, with the rest obtained from reference TRBV7-6 and TRBJ1-1, is as follows: GAGVSQSPRYKVTKRGQDVALRCDPISGHVSLYWYRQALGQGPEFLTYFNYEAQQDKSGLPNDRFSAERPEGSISTLTIQRTEQRDSAMYRCASSLLPPGQEMNTEAFFGQGTRLTVV.

This clone was counted a single time. The chain uses TRBV5-4 and TRBJ2-3; D possibly corresponds to TRBD2 (7 bases). Germline loops: CDR1 SGHNT, CDR2 YYREEE (reference sequence). V was pared by 0 bases and J by 6 bases, with 20 bases between. CDR3 size: 17 residues. The CDR3 here is CASSLEGGQRQGDTQYF. The CDR3 DNA follows: TGTGCCAGCAGCTTGGAGGGAGGGCAGCGCCAGGGGGATACGCAGTATTTT.

The CDR3 DNA follows: TGTGCCAGCAGCGCCGGGACAGGGGGTTTAGGCAATCAGCCCCAGCATTTT. Its translation is CASSAGTGGLGNQPQHF. The chain carries TRBV7-6 and TRBJ1-5, with TRBD1 matching over 11 bases. Germline V gene lookup returns CDR1 SGHVS and CDR2 FNYEAQ. J lost 2 bases, V lost 5 bases, and 8 bases had no gene match. This CDR3 has 17 amino acids.

The genes are TRBV6-1 and TRBJ1-1; D call uncertain. CDR1 MNHNS and CDR2 SASEGT come from the germline V gene. The CDR3 covers 13 residues. Trimming took off 2 bases at V and 1 base at J, with 5 bases between the two ends. The CDR3 nucleotides read TGTGCCAGCAGTGAATCAGAGAACACTGAAGCTTTCTTT. Protein sequence: CASSESENTEAFF.

V and J are TRBV27 and TRBJ2-1, with 10 bases that match TRBD1. CDR3 length: 16 amino acids. Germline-derived CDR1 and CDR2 are MNHEY and SMNVEV (reference sequence). J gave up 4 bases and V 1 base, and 4 bases lay outside the gene matches. The CDR3 DNA sequence: TGTGCCAGCAGTTTATACCGACAGGGGGCTTACAATGAGCAGTTCTTC. Its translation is CASSLYRQGAYNEQFF.

This sequence joins TRBV7-8 and TRBJ1-5, with a possible D match to TRBD1 (6 bases). The CDR3 covers 15 residues. Trimming pared 1 base from V and 4 bases from J, leaving 11 bases between. Germline V gene lookup returns CDR1 SGHVS and CDR2 FQNEAQ. This chain's CDR3 is CASSLGDNFNQPQHF. In nucleotides, the CDR3 is TGTGCCAGCAGCTTAGGGGACAATTTTAATCAGCCCCAGCATTTT.

This clone was counted only a few times. This CDR3 is CASSLEQGRSAKSYGYTF. CDR3 coding DNA: TGTGCCAGCAGCTTAGAACAGGGAAGATCCGCTAAATCCTATGGCTACACCTTC. J is TRBJ1-2 and V is TRBV7-6, with D possibly TRBD1 on 6 matching bases. Germline CDR1 and CDR2: SGHVS and FNYEAQ. The ends were cut back, 1 base at V and 4 bases at J, with 22 bases in the middle. This CDR3 region has 18 residues.

The chain recombines TRBV5-6 with TRBJ1-1, with D possibly matching TRBD1 (6 bases). Germline V gene data show CDR1 as SGHDT and CDR2 as YYEEEE. The CDR3 sequence is 13 residues long. V shed 1 base and J shed 8 bases, with 12 bases lying between them. The CDR3 reads CASSLNRAGEAFF. The CDR3 DNA reads TGTGCCAGCAGCTTGAACAGGGCGGGGGAAGCTTTCTTT.

This clone is medium-sized within its sample. The chain recombines TRBV6-5 with TRBJ1-1; tentatively, D is TRBD1 (6 bases). The germline V gene encodes CDR1 MNHEY and CDR2 SVGAGI. Trimming removed 0 bases from V and 1 base from J, with 12 bases in between. The CDR3 consists of 16 residues. In nucleotides, the CDR3 is TGTGCCAGCAGTTACTCTAGGACAGAAGCGAACACTGAAGCTTTCTTT. It is translated as CASSYSRTEANTEAFF.

The chain recombines TRBV19 with TRBJ2-3; a weak D match, TRBD2 (6 bases). Germline CDR1 and CDR2: LNHDA and SQIVND (reference sequence). V lost 1 base and J lost 3, with 17 bases in between. There are 17 residues in the CDR3. The CDR3 region has the DNA TGTGCCAGTAGTATAGCGTGGGGACTGAACTCTACAGATACGCAGTATTTT. As protein: CASSIAWGLNSTDTQYF.

The chain's CDR3 is CASSEWLAGIETQYF. The CDR3, as DNA: TGTGCCAGCAGTGAATGGCTAGCGGGAATAGAGACCCAGTACTTC. The chain couples TRBV25-1 to TRBJ2-5, with 9 bases identical to TRBD2. CDR3 length: 15 residues. Germline-derived CDR1 and CDR2 are MGHDK and SYGVNS. After removal of 1 base from V and 4 bases from J, the junction contained 4 bases not matched to a gene.